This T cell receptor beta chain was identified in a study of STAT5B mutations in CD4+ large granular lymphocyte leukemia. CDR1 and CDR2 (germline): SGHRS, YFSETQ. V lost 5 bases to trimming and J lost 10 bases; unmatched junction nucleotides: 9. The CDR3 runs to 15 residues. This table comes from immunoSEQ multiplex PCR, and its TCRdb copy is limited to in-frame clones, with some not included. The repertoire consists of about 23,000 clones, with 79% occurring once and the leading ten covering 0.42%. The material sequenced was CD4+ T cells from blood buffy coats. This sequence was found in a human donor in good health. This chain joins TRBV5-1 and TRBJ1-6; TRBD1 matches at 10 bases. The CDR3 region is CASRQGQGNASPLHF. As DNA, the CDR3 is TGCGCCAGCAGACAGGGACAGGGGAATGCATCACCCCTCCACTTT.